This T cell receptor beta chain was retrieved from a study of CD4 T cell repertoires in COVID-19. Study-level background: Other coronavirus spike proteins restimulated relabeled CFSE-low cells expanded with IL-2 for 10 days.

Germline V gene lookup returns CDR1 SEHNR and CDR2 FQNEAQ (reference sequence). V was cut by 5 bases and J by 8 bases, with 13 bases left in between. This CDR3 is 14 amino acids long. Worth noting for this clone: Its antigen is as yet unknown.

Regarding the study as a whole: In SARS-CoV and/or HKU1 spike cultures, between about 6 and 26% of SARS-CoV-2 clonotypes reappeared.

Using immunoSEQ multiplex PCR, the repertoire was profiled, and TCRdb retains in-frame clones only, with some absent. Among about 75,000 clones listed, roughly 80% were seen once. Material: CD4+ T cells from peripheral blood, obtained after recovery from COVID-19. This chain joins TRBV7-9 and TRBJ1-6; D possibly corresponds to TRBD1 (5 bases). This sequence originates from a human donor who had COVID-19. This chain's CDR3 is CASSLRDGDSPLHF. For the CDR3, the DNA is TGTGCCAGCAGCCTTAGGGACGGCGATTCACCCCTCCACTTT.